A selection of T cell receptor beta chains follows, all from one sample in a study of PD-1 blockade in classical Hodgkin lymphoma. The protocol was immunoSEQ multiplex PCR, while the TCRdb copy is restricted to in-frame clones and leaves out a portion. The table has about 15,000 clones, approximately 84% seen once; the top ten hold 1.5% to 2%. Sequenced here: CD4+ T cells from blood, sampled before the fourth cycle of nivolumab. All receptors come from a human donor with classical Hodgkin lymphoma. CDR3s include the opening cysteine and the closing phenylalanine or tryptophan. D genes are given only for firm matches.

TRBJ2-3 | . | TRBV10-3 | CAISALATDTQYF
TRBJ2-1 | . | TRBV19 | CASSIEAGKGSSYNEQFF
TRBJ2-5 | . | TRBV5-1 | CASSLVETQYF
TRBJ2-3 | . | TRBV7-9 | CASSARLVDTQYF
TRBJ2-2 | . | TRBV7-8 | CASSPQARGNTGELFF
TRBJ2-1 | . | TRBV2 | CASSNYNEQFF
TRBJ2-1 | TRBD1 | TRBV23-1 | CASSPRPTGTGVYNEQFF
TRBJ2-7 | . | TRBV5-1 | CASNGAGTAGAYEQYF
TRBJ1-1 | TRBD1 | TRBV27 | CASRSGQVNTEAFF
TRBJ2-4 | TRBD2 | TRBV27 | CASSPRGGPAKNIQYF
TRBJ2-5 | . | TRBV11-3 | CASSLGGQRQETQYF
TRBJ2-3 | . | TRBV19 | CASSLRITDTQYF
TRBJ2-3 | TRBD2 | TRBV10-3 | CAISGDSASGNTDTQYF
TRBJ1-5 | . | TRBV28 | CASSDPFGQPQHF
TRBJ2-7 | TRBD1 | TRBV5-1 | CASSSGDRVYEQYF
TRBJ1-2 | . | TRBV5-1 | CASSLSIANYGYTF
TRBJ2-2 | . | TRBV5-1 | CASSLGQAGGELFF
TRBJ2-4 | . | TRBV9 | CASSVEPGVAKNIQYF
TRBJ2-7 | TRBD1 | TRBV18 | CASSPGQSSYEQYF
TRBJ1-4 | . | TRBV25-1 | CASRNSGEKLFF
TRBJ2-7 | . | TRBV7-2 | CASSRPGTATYEQYF
TRBJ2-1 | . | TRBV14 | CASSQGRGPLYNEQFF
TRBJ1-1 | . | TRBV15 | CATSSARTEAFF
TRBJ1-3 | . | TRBV28 | CASRSDATAWGTIYF
TRBJ2-2 | . | TRBV19 | CASKENTGELFF
TRBJ1-5 | . | TRBV5-8 | CASMGLSNQPQHF
TRBJ2-2 | . | TRBV2 | CASSGTTNTGELFF
TRBJ1-2 | . | TRBV18 | CASSPLATSDGYTF
TRBJ2-2 | . | TRBV5-3 | CARSFRSGGELFF
TRBJ2-7 | . | TRBV5-3 | CARSLAQLQAAGAYEQYF
TRBJ1-1 | . | TRBV10-1 | CASSYSGEAFF
TRBJ2-7 | . | TRBV2 | CASRGGASGVSLYEQYF
TRBJ2-2 | TRBD2 | TRBV28 | CASRPTGTRNTGELFF
TRBJ2-7 | . | TRBV25-1 | CASSESPQSYEQYF
TRBJ2-5 | . | TRBV19 | CASRLQGSETQYF
TRBJ2-1 | . | TRBV6-5 | CASSHLGNEQFF
TRBJ2-7 | . | TRBV6-6 | CASSNQKGTYEQYF
TRBJ2-2 | TRBD2 | TRBV11-1 | CASSLAGGWTGELFF
TRBJ2-7 | TRBD1 | TRBV5-1 | CASSYWTGGLYEQYF
TRBJ1-2 | TRBD1 | TRBV18 | CASSPPDRGFYGYTF
TRBJ2-5 | TRBD2 | TRBV7-2 | CASSPDSGSYGTQYF
TRBJ2-1 | TRBD2 | TRBV30 | CAWSLTGLAGGNEQFF
TRBJ1-3 | . | TRBV6-6 | CASSWAVNSGNTIYF
TRBJ2-3 | TRBD2 | TRBV5-1 | CASSAGLAGAPWYF
TRBJ1-2 | . | TRBV6-1 | CASILGRGANYGYTF
TRBJ2-2 | . | TRBV5-4 | CASSLGTSVTGELFF
TRBJ2-3 | TRBD1 | TRBV9 | CASSAAPTGRTDTQYF
TRBJ2-3 | TRBD2 | TRBV15 | CATSRLGLAGTDTQYF
TRBJ2-3 | . | TRBV9 | CASSVGPGLTTDTQYF
TRBJ2-2 | TRBD1 | TRBV7-7 | CASSPGTGVAGELFF
TRBJ2-2 | . | TRBV5-1 | CASSLVSTTGELFF
TRBJ2-3 | . | TRBV5-5 | CASSWGYTQYF
TRBJ2-2 | TRBD2 | TRBV5-8 | CASGLAELPLTGELFF